Listed here is a single TCR beta chain. Its specificity is not known. This sample is drawn from a study of cytomegalovirus exposure and HLA in healthy donors. PCR employed 60 Vbeta and 13 Jbeta primers. Only in-frame clones appear in the TCRdb table, and some are missing; sequencing was by immunoSEQ multiplex PCR. The sample has 100,000 to 150,000 clones. Unrecorded immune exposure was likely among donors, who were nominally healthy when sampled. The CDR3 length is 16 residues. Germline loops: CDR1 ENHRY, CDR2 SYGVKD. The V gene lost 7 bases and the J gene lost 3 bases, with 19 bases spanning the gap. Study findings and constraints: Likely technical artifact: a cluster of highly shared sequence variants. The only immune exposure information that was available was CMV serostatus.

The receptor was isolated from a woman aged 35 to 49 in good health and CMV-seronegative. Sample: PBMCs. V usage is TRBV10-3 and J usage is TRBJ1-3; no clear D gene. The chain's CDR3 is CAITSGTLTGGNTIYF. The CDR3 DNA sequence: TGTGCCATCACTAGCGGCACCCTAACGGGTGGAAACACCATATATTTT.